These 15 T cell receptor beta chains originate from one sample sequenced in a study of regulatory T cells in long-lasting Graves disease. Indicated time point: persistent/refractory GD, antithyroid drugs over 5 years with positive TRAb. Scientists built the TCR library using RNA that was extracted from PBMCs. Arm-PCR of CDR3 regions and iRepertoire HTBI primers were used to build TCR beta libraries. Each CDR3 protein is one row after TCRdb ran MiXCR on the multiplex PCR reads. The data contain fewer than 550,000 distinct CDR3 sequences, about 22% of them singletons. The source material was peripheral blood mononuclear cells (PBMCs), sampled when the disease was refractory, from a patient treated with antithyroid drugs. These receptors all come from a female donor with Graves disease.

This clonotype appeared many times. A clone one base away is much larger, so this may be a read error. The chain employs TRBV6-2 or TRBV6-3 and TRBJ2-5; D unresolved. CDR3 length: 12 amino acids. Germline values: CDR1 MNHEY, CDR2 SVGEGT. Between the trimmed V and J ends, which lost 6 bases and 4 bases, there was a span of 9 bases. CDR3 nucleotides: TGTGCCAGCAGCTTAATAGGAGAGACCCAGTACTTC. It yields the protein CASSLIGETQYF.

The gene calls are TRBV11-3 and TRBJ2-7; D gene uncertain. The CDR3 extends over 13 amino acids. The germline V gene encodes CDR1 SGHNT and CDR2 YENEEA. Between the trimmed V and J ends, which lost 4 bases and 3 bases, there was a span of 10 bases. Here the CDR3 reads CASSSSPGYEQYF. CDR3 coding DNA: TGTGCCAGCAGCTCGTCACCTGGCTACGAGCAGTACTTC.

J is TRBJ1-6 and V is TRBV6-2 or TRBV6-3; a possible D gene is TRBD1 (6 bases). Per germline, CDR1 MNHEY and CDR2 SVGEGT. The ends were cut back, 1 base at V and 10 bases at J, with 14 bases in the middle. The CDR3 consists of 15 residues. The CDR3 is CASSYYPGEDSPLHF. The CDR3 bases are TGTGCCAGCAGTTACTATCCAGGGGAGGACTCACCCCTCCACTTT.

In its sample, this clonotype was seen many times. V and J are TRBV7-2 and TRBJ2-7; D possibly corresponds to TRBD1 (5 bases). V lost 0 bases and J 6 bases, leaving 15 bases between the germline ends. The CDR3 loop spans 15 amino acids. CDR1 is SGHTA and CDR2 is FQGNSA in the germline V gene. The CDR3 DNA is TGTGCCAGCAGCTTAGCAGGGGCAGGGCTCTCCGAGCAGTACTTC. Amino acid sequence: CASSLAGAGLSEQYF. The variable domain in full, completed from reference TRBV7-2 and TRBJ2-7, reads GAGVSQSPSNKVTEKGKDVELRCDPISGHTALYWYRQSLGQGLEFLIYFQGNSAPDKSGLPSDRFSAERTGGSVSTLTIQRTQQEDSAVYLCASSLAGAGLSEQYFGPGTRLTVT.

The chain is built from TRBV19 and TRBJ2-3, with 10 nucleotides matching TRBD2. Per the germline V gene, CDR1 is LNHDA and CDR2 is SQIVND (reference sequence). J gave up 5 bases and V 6 bases, and 8 bases lay outside the gene matches. This CDR3 has 15 residues. CDR3 sequence: CASRASGSRGDTQYF. The CDR3 bases are TGTGCCAGTAGAGCTAGCGGGAGTAGGGGAGATACGCAGTATTTT.

The V and J genes are TRBV4-1 and TRBJ2-7, with D perhaps given as TRBD1 or TRBD2 (6 bases each). This CDR3 has 14 residues. V was cut by 5 bases and J by 0 bases, with 11 bases left in between. The germline gives CDR1 MGHRA, CDR2 YSYEKL. DNA for the CDR3: TGCGCCAGCAGCAAACGGGGGCTCTCCTACGAGCAGTACTTC. It specifies CASSKRGLSYEQYF.

This clonotype was found many times. The CDR3: CASSLRPGETQYF. The CDR3, as DNA: TGTGCCAGCAGTTTGAGGCCGGGAGAGACCCAGTACTTC. This rearrangement joins TRBV28 to TRBJ2-5; D not resolved. The CDR3 runs to 13 residues. V was cut by 3 bases and J by 4 bases, with 9 bases left in between. CDR1 is MDHEN, CDR2 SYDVKM, per germline.

This chain links TRBV6-1 with TRBJ2-7; TRBD1 matches at 7 bases. The CDR3 length is 12 residues. The V gene end was trimmed by 8 bases and the J gene end by 5 bases; junction bases not matched to a gene: 6. Germline-derived CDR1 and CDR2 are MNHNS and SASEGT. CDR3 nucleotides: TGTGCCAGCGGACCGACAGGGAACGAGCAGTACTTC. It encodes CASGPTGNEQYF.

This clonotype was recorded at least ten times. The chain uses TRBV12-3 or TRBV12-4 and TRBJ1-2, with TRBD1 as a possible D gene (5 bases). The CDR3 length is 12 residues. The V gene lost 10 bases and the J gene lost 6 bases, with 15 bases spanning the gap. The DNA of the CDR3 is TGTGCCATCCTCACGGGGCGGGATGGCTACACCTTC. Protein: CAILTGRDGYTF.

The rearrangement links TRBV2 to TRBJ2-1, with no clear D. The CDR3 is 11 amino acids. Germline-derived CDR1 and CDR2 are SNHLY and FYNNEI. Trimming shortened V by 10 bases and J by 7 bases, and 11 bases separated the two germline ends. The CDR3 coding sequence is TGTGCCACCACTGGGTTAAATGAGCAGTTCTTC. Translating gives CATTGLNEQFF.

This clonotype was recorded at least ten times. The rearrangement links TRBV6-1 to TRBJ1-5; 10 bases are a match to TRBD1. CDR1 is MNHNS, CDR2 SASEGT, per germline. This CDR3 has 15 amino acids. Trimming at V came to 2 bases and at J to 4 bases, leaving 2 bases not matched to a gene. CDR3 bases: TGTGCCAGCAGTGAATTGGACAGGGGGAATCAGCCCCAGCATTTT. This gives the protein CASSELDRGNQPQHF.

This clonotype has more than one count but fewer than ten. J is TRBJ1-1 and V is TRBV7-3; D ambiguous. With 6 bases removed from V and 6 bases from J, the gap between germline ends came to 17 bases. The CDR3 is 14 amino acids. From germline, CDR1 is SGHTA and CDR2 FQGTGA. The CDR3 DNA follows: TGTGCCAGCAGAACCCACGCGGTCTCCCCTGAAGCTTTCTTT. Protein product: CASRTHAVSPEAFF.

This sequence joins TRBV30 and TRBJ2-7; 12 nucleotides match TRBD1. Germline V gene data show CDR1 as GTSNPN and CDR2 as SVGIG (reference sequence). V shed 6 bases and J 5 bases; nucleotides not matched to a gene: 8. The CDR3 covers 14 residues. In DNA form, the CDR3 reads TGTGCCTGTCACACCGGGACAGGGGGCCACGAGCAGTACTTC. It is translated as CACHTGTGGHEQYF.

This clonotype occurred many times. The chain recombines TRBV7-9 with TRBJ1-2, with a weak D call TRBD1 (6 bases). The CDR3 is 13 residues long. Trimming removed 6 bases at V and 4 bases at J, with 12 bases between. Germline CDR1 SEHNR, CDR2 FQNEAQ (reference sequence). CDR3 nucleotide sequence: TGTGCCAGCAGTTATAAGACAGGCTATGGCTACACCTTC. It is translated as CASSYKTGYGYTF.

This clonotype occurred a few times. The V gene is TRBV30, the J gene TRBJ1-4; a weak D match, TRBD1 (6 bases). With 2 bases removed from V and 4 bases from J, the gap between germline ends came to 11 bases. The CDR3 extends over 14 amino acids. Germline V lookup: CDR1 GTSNPN, CDR2 SVGIG (reference sequence). The CDR3 reads CAWSPGHVNEKLFF. For the CDR3, the DNA is TGTGCCTGGAGTCCGGGACACGTTAATGAAAAACTGTTTTTT.